This section outlines one T cell receptor (beta chain) sequence together with its context. Its antigen is currently unknown. The data derive from a study of cytomegalovirus exposure and HLA in healthy donors. Overall study findings and caveats: Sequencing probably produced one cluster of sequence variants that were highly shared.

The study ran its PCR with 60 Vbeta and 13 Jbeta primers. Sequencing was performed with immunoSEQ multiplex PCR; in TCRdb, only in-frame clones are kept and a portion is missing. The sample yields 170,000 or so clones, roughly four fifths seen once. Trimming cost V 5 bases and J 7 bases, with 9 bases left between them. This CDR3 comprises 12 residues. Germline values: CDR1 MNHEY, CDR2 SMNVEV (reference sequence). Material: PBMCs. This TCR derives from a girl between 10 and 17 years old in good health and CMV-seropositive. The chain joins TRBV27 to TRBJ2-1, with a weak D call TRBD2 (5 bases). The CDR3 sequence: CASSPGKNEQFF. CDR3 DNA: TGTGCCAGCAGTCCCGGGAAGAATGAGCAGTTCTTC.